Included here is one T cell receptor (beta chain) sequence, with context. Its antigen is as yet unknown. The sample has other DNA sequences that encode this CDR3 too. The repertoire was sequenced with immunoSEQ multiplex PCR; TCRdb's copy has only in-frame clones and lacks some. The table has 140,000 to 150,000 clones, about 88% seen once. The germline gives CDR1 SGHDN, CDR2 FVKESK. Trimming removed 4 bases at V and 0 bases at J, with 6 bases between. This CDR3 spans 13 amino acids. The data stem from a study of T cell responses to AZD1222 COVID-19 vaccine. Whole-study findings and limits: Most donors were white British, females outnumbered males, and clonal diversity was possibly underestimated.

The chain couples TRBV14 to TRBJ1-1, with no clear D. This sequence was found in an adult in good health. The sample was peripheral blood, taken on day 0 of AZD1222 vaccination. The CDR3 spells CASSRQMNTEAFF. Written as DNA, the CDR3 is TGTGCCAGCAGCCGCCAGATGAACACTGAAGCTTTCTTT. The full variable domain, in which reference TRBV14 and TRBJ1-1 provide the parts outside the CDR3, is EAGVTQFPSHSVIEKGQTVTLRCDPISGHDNLYWYRRVMGKEIKFLLHFVKESKQDESGMPNNRFLAERTGGTYSTLKVQPAELEDSGVYFCASSRQMNTEAFFGQGTRLTVV.